The T cell receptor (beta chain) under discussion was sequenced for a study of shared T cell receptors in the human thymus. Trimming at V came to 2 bases and at J to 4 bases, leaving 10 bases not matched to a gene. The CDR3 runs to 16 residues. CDR1 and CDR2 from the germline V gene are MNHNS and SASEGT. TCRdb's copy holds only in-frame clones and misses some; the assay was immunoSEQ multiplex PCR. The table shows approximately 730,000 clones, with 70% to 90% occurring only once. This same sample was also part of a study on human thymus T cells. That report adds: Having surgery to correct congenital heart defects, healthy Finnish infants acted as the donors. The thymus was resected at corrective cardiac surgery. Across thymic and blood repertoires, the usage of V and J genes appeared to be biased. The related literature has documented a marked overlap of thymic repertoires among unrelated individuals.

Specimen: thymocytes. The clonotype originates from a girl under three years old with a congenital heart defect. The J gene is TRBJ1-1, the V gene TRBV6-1, with 7 bases fitting TRBD1. For the CDR3, the DNA is TGTGCCAGCAGTGAAAGACAGGGTTGGGATGGCACTGAAGCTTTCTTT. The encoded protein is CASSERQGWDGTEAFF.